This TCR beta chain was sequenced during a study of T-cell memory formation after mild COVID-19. Each CDR3 protein gets one entry after TCRdb re-called the 5' RACE reads with MiXCR. The sample contains about 350,000 distinct CDR3 sequences, roughly an eighth of which appear only once. Sequences were obtained from PBMCs or a T cell subset sorted from them (not recorded which). This receptor was taken from a man aged 18 to 30 who had mild COVID-19 (a few samples of this study predate the infection). Cell type and time point are not known.

CDR3 in DNA: TGTGCCAGCACGACCGTCCCGGTGAACGTTGATACGCAGTATTTT. This gives the protein CASTTVPVNVDTQYF. The chain couples TRBV6-1 to TRBJ2-3; no firm D call. Germline V gene sequence: CDR1 MNHNS, CDR2 SASEGT. This CDR3 comprises 15 residues. The V end lost 7 bases, the J end lost 6 bases, and 20 bases lay between the germline ends.